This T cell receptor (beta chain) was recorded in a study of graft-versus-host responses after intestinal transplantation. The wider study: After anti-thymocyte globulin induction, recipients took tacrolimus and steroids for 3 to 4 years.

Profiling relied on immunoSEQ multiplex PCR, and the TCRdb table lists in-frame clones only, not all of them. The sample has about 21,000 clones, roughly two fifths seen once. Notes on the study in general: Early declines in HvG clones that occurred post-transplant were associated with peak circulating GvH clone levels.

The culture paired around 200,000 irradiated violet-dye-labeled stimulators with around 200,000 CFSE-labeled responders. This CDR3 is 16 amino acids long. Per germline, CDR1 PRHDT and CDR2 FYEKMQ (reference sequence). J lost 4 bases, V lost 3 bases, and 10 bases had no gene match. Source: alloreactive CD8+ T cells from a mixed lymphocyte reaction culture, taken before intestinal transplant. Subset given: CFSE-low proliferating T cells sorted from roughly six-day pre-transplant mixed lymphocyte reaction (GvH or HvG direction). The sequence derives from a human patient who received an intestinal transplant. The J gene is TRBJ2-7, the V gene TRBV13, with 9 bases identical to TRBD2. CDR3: CASSFGAGGDRYEQYF. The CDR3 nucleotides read TGTGCCAGCAGCTTCGGAGCGGGAGGAGATAGGTACGAGCAGTACTTC. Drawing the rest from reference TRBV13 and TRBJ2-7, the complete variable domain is AAGVIQSPRHLIKEKRETATLKCYPIPRHDTVYWYQQGPGQDPQFLISFYEKMQSDKGSIPDRFSAQQFSDYHSELNMSSLELGDSALYFCASSFGAGGDRYEQYFGPGTRLTVT.